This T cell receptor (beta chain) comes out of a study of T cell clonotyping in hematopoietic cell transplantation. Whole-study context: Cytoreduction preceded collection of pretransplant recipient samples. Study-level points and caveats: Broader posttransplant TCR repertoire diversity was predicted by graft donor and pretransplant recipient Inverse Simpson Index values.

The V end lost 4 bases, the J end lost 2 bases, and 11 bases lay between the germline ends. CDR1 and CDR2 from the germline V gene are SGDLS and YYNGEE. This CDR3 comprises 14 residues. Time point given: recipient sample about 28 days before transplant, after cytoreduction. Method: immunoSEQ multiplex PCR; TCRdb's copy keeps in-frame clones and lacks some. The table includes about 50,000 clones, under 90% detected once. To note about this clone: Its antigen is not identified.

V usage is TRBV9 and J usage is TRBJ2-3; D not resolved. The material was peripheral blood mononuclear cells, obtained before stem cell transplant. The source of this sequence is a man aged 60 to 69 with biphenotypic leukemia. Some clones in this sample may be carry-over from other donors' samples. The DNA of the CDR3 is TGTGCCAGCAGCCAGCTGATTGTCACAGATACGCAGTATTTT. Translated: CASSQLIVTDTQYF.